Below, 7 T cell receptor beta chains from the same sample are listed, as sequenced in a study of siplizumab effects on memory and regulatory T cells. This table comes from immunoSEQ multiplex PCR, and its TCRdb copy is limited to in-frame clones, with some not included. The repertoire holds about 120,000 clones, around 94% seen once, with roughly 1.5% in the top ten. Sequencing was done on a sample of non-Treg CD4+ T cells sorted from blood. Source of these receptors: a human donor in good health.

The rearrangement joins TRBV27 to TRBJ2-3, with a possible D match to TRBD1 (5 bases). The germline V gene has CDR1 MNHEY and CDR2 SMNVEV (reference sequence). This CDR3 has 13 amino acids. Trimming left V 3 bases short and J 1 base short, with 5 bases between. CDR3 DNA sequence: TGTGCCAGCAGTTTCAGGGGCACAGATACGCAGTATTTT. Its translation is CASSFRGTDTQYF.

The chain joins TRBV11-2 to TRBJ2-3, with a tentative D call TRBD1 (5 bases). V was clipped by 5 bases and J by 5 bases, with 11 bases between them. The CDR3 has 13 residues. Per the germline V gene, CDR1 is SGHAT and CDR2 is FQNNGV. CDR3: CASSQDRQDTQYF. The CDR3 coding sequence is TGTGCCAGCAGCCAAGACAGACAAGATACGCAGTATTTT.

V gene TRBV9 combines with J gene TRBJ2-1; unclear D gene. The CDR3 covers 11 residues. Germline V gives CDR1 SGDLS, CDR2 YYNGEE. The V end lost 1 base, the J end lost 9 bases, and 5 bases lay between the germline ends. The CDR3 reads CASSVTGEQFF. As DNA, the CDR3 is TGTGCCAGCAGCGTAACGGGTGAGCAGTTCTTC.

The chain is built from TRBV9 and TRBJ2-3; D remains unclear. Germline CDR1 reads SGDLS; CDR2 reads YYNGEE. V was cut by 0 bases and J by 4 bases, with 12 bases left in between. The CDR3 length is 15 residues. CDR3 in amino acids: CASSVAAKTADTQYF. CDR3 nucleotide sequence: TGTGCCAGCAGCGTAGCTGCTAAAACGGCAGATACGCAGTATTTT.

The chain carries TRBV5-1 and TRBJ2-2; maybe TRBD2 (6 bases). Germline V CDR1 and CDR2: SGHRS, YFSETQ. V shed 0 bases and J shed 1 base, with 10 bases lying between them. The CDR3 runs to 16 residues. The CDR3: CASSLAGGKNTGELFF. CDR3 coding DNA: TGCGCCAGCAGCTTGGCGGGCGGGAAGAACACCGGGGAGCTGTTTTTT.

Only a few counts were recorded for this clone. The chain is built from TRBV4-1 and TRBJ1-2; 8 positions agree with TRBD1. J lost 3 bases, V lost 3 bases, and 6 bases had no gene match. The CDR3 is 15 amino acids. CDR1 and CDR2 (germline): MGHRA, YSYEKL. The DNA for the CDR3 is TGCGCCAGCAGCCATATGGACAGGGCGGACTATGGCTACACCTTC. Translating gives CASSHMDRADYGYTF.

The V call is TRBV6-5, the J call TRBJ1-2; D possibly corresponds to TRBD1 (6 bases). Germline CDR1 is MNHEY and CDR2 is SVGAGI. The V end was cut by 0 bases, the J end by 8 bases, with 13 bases between. CDR3 length: 14 amino acids. CDR3 region: CASSYSEGVRGYTF. Here the CDR3 DNA reads TGTGCCAGCAGTTACTCGGAGGGGGTTAGGGGCTACACCTTC.